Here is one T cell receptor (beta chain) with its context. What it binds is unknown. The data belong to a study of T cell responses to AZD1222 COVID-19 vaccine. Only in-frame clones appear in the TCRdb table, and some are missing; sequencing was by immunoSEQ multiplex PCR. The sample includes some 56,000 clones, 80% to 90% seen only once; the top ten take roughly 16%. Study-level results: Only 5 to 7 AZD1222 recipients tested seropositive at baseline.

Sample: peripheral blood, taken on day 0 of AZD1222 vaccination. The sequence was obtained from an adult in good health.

The CDR3 bases are TGTGCCAGCAGCTTAGTACCGAATCAGCCCCAGCATTTT. Translating gives CASSLVPNQPQHF. The chain combines TRBV7-2 with TRBJ1-5; D call uncertain. Germline CDR1 and CDR2: SGHTA and FQGNSA. Deletions cut 1 base from V and 4 bases from J, with 5 bases between. This CDR3 is 13 amino acids long. Looking up the rest from reference TRBV7-2 and TRBJ1-5 gives the full variable domain: GAGVSQSPSNKVTEKGKDVELRCDPISGHTALYWYRQSLGQGLEFLIYFQGNSAPDKSGLPSDRFSAERTGGSVSTLTIQRTQQEDSAVYLCASSLVPNQPQHFGDGTRLSIL.